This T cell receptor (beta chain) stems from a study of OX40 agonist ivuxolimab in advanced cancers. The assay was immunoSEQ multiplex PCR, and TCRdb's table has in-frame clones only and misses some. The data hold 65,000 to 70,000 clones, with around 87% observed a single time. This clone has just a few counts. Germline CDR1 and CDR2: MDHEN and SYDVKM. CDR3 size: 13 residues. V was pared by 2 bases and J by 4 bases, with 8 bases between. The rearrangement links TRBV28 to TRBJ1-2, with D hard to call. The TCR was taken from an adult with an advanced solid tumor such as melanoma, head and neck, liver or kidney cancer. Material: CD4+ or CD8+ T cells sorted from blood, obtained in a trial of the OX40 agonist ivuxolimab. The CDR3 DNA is TGTGCCAGCAGTTTACCGTCAGGCTATGGCTACACCTTC. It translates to CASSLPSGYGYTF.